This is a list of T cell receptor beta chains from one sample in a study of T cell responses to AZD1222 COVID-19 vaccine. Repertoires were generated with immunoSEQ multiplex PCR, while TCRdb's copy carries only in-frame clones and drops some. The data hold 150,000 or so clones, with 80% to 90% observed a single time. The sample in question was peripheral blood, obtained 28 days after the second AZD1222 dose. These receptor sequences come from an adult who received the AZD1222 COVID-19 vaccine. CDR3s include the opening cysteine and the closing phenylalanine or tryptophan. D genes are given only for firm matches. A clone size is listed for some rows: how often the clone was seen (once, few, many), or a class if it is expanded.

abundance	v_gene	j_gene	len	d_gene	CDR3nt	CDR3aa
-	TRBV7-9	TRBJ2-1	16	TRBD2	TGTGCCAGCAGCTTAGGGGGGGGACTTACCTACAATGAGCAGTTCTTC	CASSLGGGLTYNEQFF
-	TRBV4-2	TRBJ1-6	13	-	TGTGCCAGCAGCCAAGGTTTGGAATCACCCCTCCACTTT	CASSQGLESPLHF
-	TRBV7-2	TRBJ2-1	14	-	TGTGCCAGCAGCAGGACAAACACCTACAATGAGCAGTTCTTC	CASSRTNTYNEQFF
-	TRBV3-1/TRBV3-2	TRBJ1-2	13	-	TGTGCCAGCAGCCAAGTTGAGTCCTATGGCTACACCTTC	CASSQVESYGYTF
-	TRBV19	TRBJ1-5	13	-	TGTGCCAGTAGTGCGGCAGCCAATCAGCCCCAGCATTTT	CASSAAANQPQHF
-	TRBV14	TRBJ2-3	20	TRBD2	TGTGCCAGCAGCCGGGTTCAAAGCGGCGGGAGACGATGGGGCACAGATACGCAGTATTTT	CASSRVQSGGRRWGTDTQYF
-	TRBV5-1	TRBJ1-2	14	-	TGCGCCAGCAGCCTGCCTTCGGAGATAAATGGCTACACCTTC	CASSLPSEINGYTF
-	TRBV24-1	TRBJ2-1	13	-	TGTGCCACGGAAGCAGGGGGGAGGGCTGAGCAGTTCTTC	CATEAGGRAEQFF
-	TRBV4-3	TRBJ2-1	13	-	TGCGCCAGCAGCTTTACTACGGTCAATGAGCAGTTCTTC	CASSFTTVNEQFF
-	TRBV4-3	TRBJ2-1	18	TRBD2	TGCGCCAGCAGCCAAGACCCGACTAGCGGGAGGAAAAACGGTGAGCAGTTCTTC	CASSQDPTSGRKNGEQFF
-	TRBV25-1	TRBJ1-4	14	-	TGTGCCAGCAGTGGGGTCGGGGGAGGTGAAAAACTGTTTTTT	CASSGVGGGEKLFF
-	TRBV4-3	TRBJ1-2	13	TRBD1	TGCGCCAGCAGCCAAGGACAGGGCTATGGCTACACCTTC	CASSQGQGYGYTF
-	TRBV7-2	TRBJ2-4	16	TRBD2	TGTGCCAGCAGCTCCCTAGCGGGCCTAGCCAAAAACATTCAGTACTTC	CASSSLAGLAKNIQYF
-	TRBV6-5	TRBJ1-2	13	TRBD1	TGTGCCAGCAGACCACAGGGGGCGCGTGGCTACACCTTC	CASRPQGARGYTF
-	TRBV7-9	TRBJ1-2	13	TRBD1	TGTGCCAGCAGCTTAGCGCAGGACAGGGGCTACACCTTC	CASSLAQDRGYTF
-	TRBV6-6	TRBJ2-1	16	TRBD2	TGTGCCAGCAGGGCTAGCGGGAGGGCTGACTACAATGAGCAGTTCTTC	CASRASGRADYNEQFF
once	TRBV28	TRBJ2-2	16	TRBD2	TGTGCCAGCAGTGACCTGACTAGCGGGAGGTCCGGGGAGCTGTTTTTT	CASSDLTSGRSGELFF
-	TRBV5-1	TRBJ1-1	16	-	TGCGCCAGCAGCAAAATTCCGGGACCGTTGAACACTGAAGCTTTCTTT	CASSKIPGPLNTEAFF
-	TRBV12-3/TRBV12-4	TRBJ1-5	13	-	TGTGCCAGCCTAGGGCAGGGTGATCAGCCCCAGCATTTT	CASLGQGDQPQHF
-	TRBV28	TRBJ1-6	16	-	TGTGCCAGCATTCAACGGGGGAAAGGCTATCGGTCACCCCTCCACTTT	CASIQRGKGYRSPLHF
-	TRBV7-9	TRBJ2-1	15	TRBD1	TGTGCCAGCAGCGGACAGGGGGGATCATACAATGAGCAGTTCTTC	CASSGQGGSYNEQFF
-	TRBV11-3	TRBJ2-1	15	TRBD1	TGTGCCAGCAGCTTCTCGACAGGGGGGAACAATGAGCAGTTCTTC	CASSFSTGGNNEQFF
-	TRBV5-1	TRBJ2-1	15	TRBD2	TGCGCCAGCAGCTTCGCGGTAGCGGGAAACAATGAGCAGTTCTTC	CASSFAVAGNNEQFF
-	TRBV28	TRBJ1-2	13	TRBD1	TGTGCCAGCACCTCCGGGACAGGCAGCGGCTACACCTTC	CASTSGTGSGYTF
-	TRBV5-1	TRBJ2-7	17	-	TGCGCCAGCAGCTTGTACCCCTCGGGAGGAGGGGGATACGAGCAGTACTTC	CASSLYPSGGGGYEQYF
-	TRBV4-2	TRBJ2-1	15	-	TGTGCCAGCAGCCAAGGGGGGGCGGGGTACAATGAGCAGTTCTTC	CASSQGGAGYNEQFF
-	TRBV20-1	TRBJ2-1	11	-	TGCAGTGCTAGCCCCGGGGATGAGCAGTTCTTC	CSASPGDEQFF
-	TRBV10-3	TRBJ1-1	13	-	TGTGCCATGAGACAGGAGGCAGACACTGAAGCTTTCTTT	CAMRQEADTEAFF
few	TRBV19	TRBJ2-5	14	-	TGTGCCAGTAGTATAGGAGGGGCCCAAGAGACCCAGTACTTC	CASSIGGAQETQYF
once	TRBV18	TRBJ1-6	18	TRBD1	TGTGCCAGCTCACAACTCCCAGGGACAGGGGCACATAATTCACCCCTCCACTTT	CASSQLPGTGAHNSPLHF
-	TRBV3-1/TRBV3-2	TRBJ1-5	16	TRBD1	TGTGCCAGCAGCCAAGAGGTTCTGTCAGGGGGTCAGCCCCAGCATTTT	CASSQEVLSGGQPQHF
once	TRBV6-5	TRBJ1-6	14	-	TGTGCCAGCAGTACCAACCCGAAGAATTCACCCCTCCACTTT	CASSTNPKNSPLHF
once	TRBV14	TRBJ1-1	13	-	TGTGCCAGCAGCTCGGGCCTCAACACTGAAGCTTTCTTT	CASSSGLNTEAFF
-	TRBV28	TRBJ2-2	12	-	TGTGCCAGCCACAGTCCCACCGGGGAGCTGTTTTTT	CASHSPTGELFF
-	TRBV5-1	TRBJ2-5	17	TRBD2	TGCGCCAGCAGCTTGGTTCCTCTAGCGGGAGCGTCCCAGACCCAGTACTTC	CASSLVPLAGASQTQYF
-	TRBV6-5	TRBJ1-1	14	TRBD1	TGTGCCAGCAGTTCCCCTCAGGGGGCCACTGAAGCTTTCTTT	CASSSPQGATEAFF
-	TRBV4-3	TRBJ1-1	14	-	TGCGCCAGCAGCCAAGGTCTAAGGTTCACTGAAGCTTTCTTT	CASSQGLRFTEAFF
-	TRBV13	TRBJ2-3	13	-	TGTGCCAGCAGACGCCCAAGCACAGATACGCAGTATTTT	CASRRPSTDTQYF
-	TRBV15	TRBJ2-1	14	-	TGTGCCACCAGCAGAAGTATTAGGCTCCCTGAGCAGTTCTTC	CATSRSIRLPEQFF
-	TRBV3-1/TRBV3-2	TRBJ1-2	15	-	TGTGCCAGTGGGACACCTAAGGGAAAATACTATGGCTACACCTTC	CASGTPKGKYYGYTF
-	TRBV11-2	TRBJ2-2	15	TRBD2	TGTGCCAGCAGCTTGCAGGGACTAAACACCGGGGAGCTGTTTTTT	CASSLQGLNTGELFF